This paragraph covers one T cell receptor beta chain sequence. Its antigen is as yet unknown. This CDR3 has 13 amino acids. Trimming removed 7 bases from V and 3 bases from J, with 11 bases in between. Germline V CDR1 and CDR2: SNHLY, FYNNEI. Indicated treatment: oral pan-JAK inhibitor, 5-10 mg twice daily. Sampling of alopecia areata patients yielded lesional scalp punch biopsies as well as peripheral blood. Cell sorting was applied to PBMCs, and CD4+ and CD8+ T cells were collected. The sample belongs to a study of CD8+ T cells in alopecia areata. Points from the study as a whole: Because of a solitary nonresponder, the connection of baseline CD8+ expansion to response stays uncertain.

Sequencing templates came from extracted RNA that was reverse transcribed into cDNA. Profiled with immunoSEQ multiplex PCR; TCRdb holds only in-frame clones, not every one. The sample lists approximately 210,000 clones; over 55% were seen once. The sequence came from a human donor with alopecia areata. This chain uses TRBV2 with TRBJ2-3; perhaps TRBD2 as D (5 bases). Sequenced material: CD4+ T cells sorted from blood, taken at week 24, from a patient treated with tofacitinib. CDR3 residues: CASTSGGTDTQYF. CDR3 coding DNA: TGTGCCAGCACATCCGGCGGGACAGATACGCAGTATTTT.